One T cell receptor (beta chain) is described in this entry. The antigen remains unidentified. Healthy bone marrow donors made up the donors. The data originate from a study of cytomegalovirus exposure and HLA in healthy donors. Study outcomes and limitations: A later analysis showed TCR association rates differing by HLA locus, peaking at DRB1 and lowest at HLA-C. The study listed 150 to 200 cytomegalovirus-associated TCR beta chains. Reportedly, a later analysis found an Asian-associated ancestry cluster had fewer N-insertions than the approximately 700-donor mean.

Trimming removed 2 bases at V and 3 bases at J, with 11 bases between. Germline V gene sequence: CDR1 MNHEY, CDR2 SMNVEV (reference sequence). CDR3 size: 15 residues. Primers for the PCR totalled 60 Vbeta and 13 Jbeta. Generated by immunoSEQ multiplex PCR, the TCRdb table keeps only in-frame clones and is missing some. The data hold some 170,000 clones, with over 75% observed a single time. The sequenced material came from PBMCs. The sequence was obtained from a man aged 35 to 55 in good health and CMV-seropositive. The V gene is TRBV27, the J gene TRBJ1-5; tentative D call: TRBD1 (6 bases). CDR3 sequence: CASSLGGQFNQPQHF. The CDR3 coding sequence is TGTGCCAGCAGTTTAGGTGGACAGTTCAATCAGCCCCAGCATTTT.